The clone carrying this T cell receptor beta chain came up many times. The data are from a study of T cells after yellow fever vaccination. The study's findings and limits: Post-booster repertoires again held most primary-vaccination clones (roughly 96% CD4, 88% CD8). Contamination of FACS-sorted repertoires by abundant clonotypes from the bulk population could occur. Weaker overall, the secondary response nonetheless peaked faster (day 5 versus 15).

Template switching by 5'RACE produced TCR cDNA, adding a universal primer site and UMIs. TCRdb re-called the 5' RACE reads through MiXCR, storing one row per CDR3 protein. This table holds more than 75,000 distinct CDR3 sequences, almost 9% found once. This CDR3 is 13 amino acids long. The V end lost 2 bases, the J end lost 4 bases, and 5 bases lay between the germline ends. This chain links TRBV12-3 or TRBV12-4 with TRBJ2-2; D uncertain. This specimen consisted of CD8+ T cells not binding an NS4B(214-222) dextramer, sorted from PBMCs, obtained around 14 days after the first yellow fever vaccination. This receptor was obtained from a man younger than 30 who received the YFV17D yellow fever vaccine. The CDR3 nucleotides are TGTGCCAGCAGTTTATCGGTCACCGGGGAGCTGTTTTTT. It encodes CASSLSVTGELFF.